Listed here is a single TCR beta chain. As processed by the authors: ImmunoSEQ junction-only sequences lacked quality scores, so their filtering differed. Using immunoSEQ multiplex PCR, the repertoire was profiled, and TCRdb retains in-frame clones only, with some absent. The V and J calls and the clone size are those of that table, but D and trimming were determined from the DNA. The sample carries over a million clones, about 75% recorded once. Per the germline V gene, CDR1 is SQVTM and CDR2 is ANQGSEA. The V end was cut by 3 bases, the J end by 4 bases, with 12 bases between. This CDR3 region has 13 residues. These data are taken from a study of shared clonotypes between healthy human individuals.

This clonotype was obtained from a man aged 18 to 29 in good health. The sample consisted of memory CD4+ T cells sorted from blood. The subset is: CD45RA-negative fraction. The rearrangement uses TRBV29-1 and TRBJ1-1; D call uncertain. CDR3 nucleotide sequence: TGCAGCGTTGAGATGGACCGCGGCACTGAAGCTTTCTTT. This translates into CSVEMDRGTEAFF. Variable domain in full (rest from reference TRBV29-1 and TRBJ1-1): SAVISQKPSRDICQRGTSLTIQCQVDSQVTMMFWYRQQPGQSLTLIATANQGSEATYESGFVIDKFPISRPNLTFSTLTVSNMSPEDSSIYLCSVEMDRGTEAFFGQGTRLTVV.